Presented here are 18 T cell receptor beta chains from one specimen sequenced in a study of CD8+CD57+ T cells in acquired aplastic anemia. Using genomic DNA as the template, TCR beta VDJ and CDR3 profiling was carried out. Each CDR3 protein is one row after TCRdb ran MiXCR on the reads. The table shows about 270,000 distinct CDR3 sequences, with 45% to 65% occurring only once. Sequenced sample: sorted CD4+, CD8+, or CD8+CD57+ T cells (not recorded which) from PBMCs. The receptors shown here come from a human donor with severe aplastic anemia or a healthy control (not recorded which).

This clonotype was observed at least ten times. This rearrangement joins TRBV7-2 to TRBJ2-1, with 8 bases identical to TRBD1. Trimming cost V 0 bases and J 9 bases; bases outside gene matches: 4. Germline V gives CDR1 SGHTA, CDR2 FQGNSA. The CDR3 is 14 residues long. The DNA of the CDR3 is TGTGCCAGCAGCTTAGCGCAGGGGGCGCCTGAGCAGTTCTTC. This translates into CASSLAQGAPEQFF. The variable domain in full, with the rest retrieved from reference TRBV7-2 and TRBJ2-1, is GAGVSQSPSNKVTEKGKDVELRCDPISGHTALYWYRQSLGQGLEFLIYFQGNSAPDKSGLPSDRFSAERTGGSVSTLTIQRTQQEDSAVYLCASSLAQGAPEQFFGPGTRLTVL.

This clonotype came up many times. The chain combines TRBV27 with TRBJ2-7; either TRBD1 or TRBD2 may supply D (7 bases each). Germline lookup yields CDR1 MNHEY and CDR2 SMNVEV (reference sequence). Trimming cost V 2 bases and J 2 bases, with 13 bases left between them. This CDR3 region has 15 residues. As DNA, the CDR3 is TGTGCCAGCAGTTTAGGGCAGGGGGGGGCCTACGAGCAGTACTTC. Its protein product is CASSLGQGGAYEQYF.

The rearrangement joins TRBV7-9 to TRBJ1-6, with 9 positions matching TRBD1. The germline V gene encodes CDR1 SEHNR and CDR2 FQNEAQ (reference sequence). V trimming: 3 bases; J trimming: 8 bases; junction bases outside the gene matches: 8. The CDR3 contains 16 residues. CDR3 region: CASSFRQGGTHSPLHF. The CDR3 DNA follows: TGTGCCAGCAGCTTCAGACAGGGGGGGACCCATTCACCCCTCCACTTT.

The genes are TRBV29-1 and TRBJ2-7, with TRBD1 as a possible D gene (5 bases). The CDR3 has 12 residues. The ends were cut back, 4 bases at V and 2 bases at J, with 9 bases in the middle. Germline CDR1 is SQVTM and CDR2 is ANQGSEA. CDR3 sequence (DNA): TGCAGCGTTGTAGGGGCCACCTACGAGCAGTACTTC. Its protein product is CSVVGATYEQYF.

This chain links TRBV10-3 with TRBJ2-1, with TRBD1 as a possible D gene (5 bases). Germline V lookup: CDR1 ENHRY, CDR2 SYGVKD. This CDR3 is built from 14 residues. Trimming removed 10 bases at V and 0 bases at J, with 13 bases between. CDR3 amino acids: CATLGQSSYNEQFF. CDR3 DNA sequence: TGTGCCACCCTGGGGCAGAGCTCCTACAATGAGCAGTTCTTC.

This clonotype was seen ten or more times. V and J are TRBV6-5 and TRBJ1-2; no firm D call. Trimming shortened V by 2 bases and J by 8 bases, and 15 bases separated the two germline ends. The CDR3 loop spans 14 amino acids. Germline CDR1 reads MNHEY; CDR2 reads SVGAGI. The CDR3 region has the DNA TGTGCCAGCAGTTACATCCTCGGGGAAGGAGGCTACACCTTC. Translating it yields CASSYILGEGGYTF.

This clonotype was recorded only once. The chain combines TRBV7-9 with TRBJ2-5; 9 nucleotides line up with TRBD1. The CDR3 loop spans 15 amino acids. With V trimmed by 0 bases and J by 6 bases, 5 bases remained unmatched. Germline V gene data show CDR1 as SEHNR and CDR2 as FQNEAQ (reference sequence). DNA of the CDR3: TGTGCCAGCAGCTTAGCCCGGGACAGGGAACAGACCCAGTACTTC. It translates to CASSLARDREQTQYF.

Of note for this clonotype: This could be a read error, since a much larger clone is one nucleotide away. The J gene is TRBJ1-3, the V gene TRBV6-5; a possible D gene is TRBD1 (5 bases). The germline V gene encodes CDR1 MNHEY and CDR2 SVGAGI. This CDR3 spans 14 amino acids. The CDR3 sequence: CASSDRPSGNAIYF. DNA for the CDR3: TGTGCCAGCAGTGACAGACCCTCTGGAAACGCCATATATTTT.

Worth noting for this clonotype: This could be a read error, since a much larger clone is one nucleotide away. V is TRBV5-6 and J is TRBJ2-7; D is possibly TRBD2 (5 bases). The V gene lost 5 bases and the J gene lost 0 bases, with 15 bases spanning the gap. This CDR3 comprises 15 residues. CDR1 and CDR2 (germline): SGHDT, YYEEEE. The CDR3 region is CASSLYPGVSYEQYF. CDR3 DNA sequence: TGTGCCAGCAGTTTATATCCCGGGGTCTCCTACGAGCAGTACTTC.

In regard to this clonotype: A much larger clone lies a single base off, so this may be a read error. The rearrangement links TRBV7-3 to TRBJ2-5, with 8 nucleotides matching TRBD1. There are 15 residues in the CDR3. Germline CDR1 reads SGHTA; CDR2 reads FQGTGA. CDR3 sequence: CASSKLPDRGETRYF. The CDR3 DNA follows: TGTGCCAGCAGTAAACTCCCCGACAGGGGAGAGACCCGGTACTTC.

This clonotype showed up many times. This rearrangement joins TRBV10-2 to TRBJ2-6; the D gene is possibly TRBD1 (6 bases). V lost 6 bases and J 2 bases, leaving 23 bases between the germline ends. Germline V gene data show CDR1 as WSHSY and CDR2 as SAAADI. The CDR3 runs to 19 residues. This CDR3 is CASSQYGPQGLAGANVLTF. CDR3 bases: TGCGCCAGCAGCCAATACGGACCCCAGGGGTTGGCTGGGGCCAACGTCCTGACTTTC.

This clonotype was seen only a few times. The J gene is TRBJ2-2, the V gene TRBV10-3; D is unclear. The CDR3 sequence is 13 residues long. The germline V gene has CDR1 ENHRY and CDR2 SYGVKD. V was pared by 0 bases and J by 7 bases, with 6 bases between. The CDR3 loop reads CAISESYYGELFF. CDR3 nucleotides: TGTGCCATCAGTGAGTCCTATTACGGGGAGCTGTTTTTT.

The chain links TRBV9 to TRBJ2-1; D is ambiguous. The CDR3 extends over 15 amino acids. V gave up 1 base and J gave up 0 bases, with 8 bases separating them. CDR1 is SGDLS, CDR2 YYNGEE, per germline. The CDR3 DNA follows: TGTGCCAGCAGCGTACGGTCCAGCTCCTACAATGAGCAGTTCTTC. Translated, it gives CASSVRSSSYNEQFF.

This clonotype was seen at least ten times. The chain joins TRBV2 to TRBJ2-5; D remains unclear. CDR3 size: 13 residues. V gave up 7 bases and J gave up 1 base, with 10 bases separating them. The germline V gene encodes CDR1 SNHLY and CDR2 FYNNEI. CDR3 DNA: TGTGCCAGCACCTGGGGTCTCCAAGAGACCCAGTACTTC. It yields the protein CASTWGLQETQYF.

The chain couples TRBV9 to TRBJ2-5, with D perhaps matching TRBD1 (6 bases). There are 13 residues in the CDR3. Trimming shortened V by 5 bases and J by 7 bases, and 15 bases separated the two germline ends. Looked up from germline, CDR1 is SGDLS and CDR2 is YYNGEE. CDR3 region: CASSKGDAVTQYF. CDR3 nucleotide sequence: TGTGCCAGCAGTAAGGGGGACGCGGTGACCCAGTACTTC. The whole variable domain, filled in from reference TRBV9 and TRBJ2-5, reads DSGVTQTPKHLITATGQRVTLRCSPRSGDLSVYWYQQSLDQGLQFLIQYYNGEERAKGNILERFSAQQFPDLHSELNLSSLELGDSALYFCASSKGDAVTQYFGPGTRLLVL.

The chain joins TRBV20-1 to TRBJ2-1, with D maybe TRBD2 (5 bases). Trimming took off 0 bases at V and 10 bases at J, with 13 bases between the two ends. The CDR3 runs 13 residues. Germline-derived CDR1 and CDR2 are DFQATT and SNEGSKA (reference sequence). The CDR3 region has the DNA TGCAGTGCTAGAGATCGGCCCACTAGGGAGCAGTTCTTC. Amino acid sequence: CSARDRPTREQFF.

The chain is built from TRBV20-1 and TRBJ2-3; possible D gene TRBD2, 6 bases. The germline gives CDR1 DFQATT, CDR2 SNEGSKA (reference sequence). Trimming took 6 bases from V and 2 from J, leaving 15 bases between them. CDR3 length: 14 amino acids. The CDR3 DNA sequence: TGCAGTGCGGACTCCGGGACTGACACAGATACGCAGTATTTT. Its translation is CSADSGTDTDTQYF.

In its sample, this clonotype was seen once. The chain combines TRBV2 with TRBJ2-7, with TRBD1 identical over 9 bases. The germline V gene has CDR1 SNHLY and CDR2 FYNNEI. The CDR3 covers 13 residues. The V gene end was trimmed by 4 bases and the J gene end by 6 bases; junction bases not matched to a gene: 4. The CDR3 region has the DNA TGTGCCAGCAGTGTGGGGGACAGGGTCGAGCAGTACTTC. This sequence encodes CASSVGDRVEQYF.